Here is one T cell receptor (beta chain) with its context. Its antigen is unknown. These data are taken from a study of cytomegalovirus exposure and HLA in healthy donors. Study as a whole: Researchers found that approximately 80% of a few hundred genotyped donors fell within the Caucasian-associated ancestry cluster.

V was trimmed by 5 bases and J by 3 bases, leaving 6 bases between them. The CDR3 is 12 residues long. Germline values: CDR1 LNHDA, CDR2 SQIVND (reference sequence). The PCR made use of 60 Vbeta and 13 Jbeta primers. The table came from immunoSEQ multiplex PCR; TCRdb's copy has only in-frame clones and leaves some out. Of 100,000 to 120,000 clones listed, around 76% are singletons. Broader study findings: Sequence variants that were highly shared formed a cluster that was likely a sequencing artifact. A later analysis reported that several of the most significant clusters appeared to be linked to common viral pathogens, among them Epstein-Barr virus. Specificity for CMV antigens was confirmed in vitro for a few of the CMV-associated chains.

The sequenced sample was PBMCs. The origin of this receptor is a man aged 40-50 years in good health and CMV-seropositive. The chain links TRBV19 to TRBJ2-3; D uncertain. Here the CDR3 reads CASSSLTDTQYF. The CDR3 region has the DNA TGTGCCAGTAGTTCGTTAACAGATACGCAGTATTTT.